This T cell receptor beta chain was sequenced during a study of cytomegalovirus exposure and HLA in healthy donors. Broader study findings: The investigators catalogued under 200 TCR beta chains as cytomegalovirus-associated.

This CDR3 spans 13 amino acids. CDR1 and CDR2 (germline): GTSNPN, SVGIG (reference sequence). The V and J ends lost 1 base and 3 bases respectively, with 7 bases between them. As for this clone: Its target is not known.

The PCR ran on 60 Vbeta and 13 Jbeta primers. Authors' data handling: Approximately 86 million unique TCR beta chains, roughly 10 million shared, were counted in a later analysis. Sequencing used immunoSEQ multiplex PCR; TCRdb keeps in-frame clones, though not all of them. The V and J calls and clone size were taken over from that table, and D and trimming were inferred from the DNA. Of some 110,000 clones listed, 70% to 80% are singletons. Sequenced material: PBMCs. The TCR comes from a boy aged 10-17 years in good health and CMV-seronegative. V is TRBV30 and J is TRBJ1-5, with D maybe TRBD1 (5 bases). In DNA form, the CDR3 reads TGTGCCTGGAGTGAAGGGGTCAATCAGCCCCAGCATTTT. This gives the protein CAWSEGVNQPQHF.